This T cell receptor (beta chain) derives from a study of blood T cell repertoires in COVID-19. About the study: The United States, Italy and Spain supplied acute and convalescent COVID-19 samples.

Original analysis: Reference gene primer amplification yielded estimated nucleated cell counts. Profiling relied on immunoSEQ multiplex PCR, and the TCRdb table lists in-frame clones only, not all of them. V and J calls plus clone size are reproduced from that table; the DNA served to infer D and trimming. The sample records about 190,000 clones, approximately 86% being singletons. V shed 4 bases and J shed 2 bases, with 15 bases lying between them. Germline loops: CDR1 SEHNR, CDR2 FQNEAQ (reference sequence). CDR3 length equals 16 residues. Material: peripheral blood. This clonotype was obtained from a man between 25 and 39 years old with acute or convalescent COVID-19. V gene TRBV7-9 combines with J gene TRBJ1-5, with D unresolved. CDR3 sequence: CASSSSRSAGNQPQHF. CDR3 nucleotides: TGTGCCAGCAGCTCATCGAGGTCCGCAGGCAATCAGCCCCAGCATTTT.